One sample yielded the 21 T cell receptor beta chains listed below, sequenced in a study of blood T cell repertoires in COVID-19 (TCRdb year 2020). Library creation used the immunoSEQ multiplex PCR assay. TCRdb took over this immuneACCESS table, retaining in-frame rearrangements with V and J assigned. Such tables are incomplete; in checked studies, under half of the missing clones stem from an unresolved V gene, and the remainder is unexplained. In all, the sample holds some 87,000 clones, and around four fifths of those were seen once. The top ten hold roughly 10% of the sample. The sample consisted of peripheral blood. The receptors shown here come from a woman aged 65 to 85 with active or convalescent COVID-19.

The chain uses TRBV2 and TRBJ1-1, with D possibly TRBD1 on 6 matching bases. The CDR3 loop spans 13 amino acids. V was cut by 8 bases and J by 1 base, with 11 bases left in between. In germline, CDR1 is SNHLY, CDR2 FYNNEI. This chain's CDR3 is CASFRGRNTEAFF. CDR3 bases: TGTGCCAGCTTCAGGGGACGGAACACTGAAGCTTTCTTT.

The V gene is TRBV4-1, the J gene TRBJ1-3; 7 positions agree with TRBD1. From germline, CDR1 is MGHRA and CDR2 YSYEKL. The ends lost 4 bases at V and 3 bases at J; junction bases unmatched: 9. The CDR3 has 16 residues. CDR3 in DNA: TGCGCCAGCAGCCGCGCTGAGGGGGCTGGTGGAAACACCATATATTTT. Protein product: CASSRAEGAGGNTIYF.

The chain has TRBV5-4 and TRBJ1-1; D is unresolved. Germline V gives CDR1 SGHNT, CDR2 YYREEE (reference sequence). This CDR3 comprises 16 residues. The ends were cut back, 3 bases at V and 3 bases at J, with 18 bases in the middle. In nucleotides, the CDR3 is TGTGCCAGCAGCTACCCCCACCCCGGAGGAGACACTGAAGCTTTCTTT. As protein: CASSYPHPGGDTEAFF.

The table lists this clone with a few counts. This rearrangement joins TRBV2 to TRBJ2-2; no firm D call. CDR1 and CDR2 (germline): SNHLY, FYNNEI. V was trimmed by 8 bases and J by 5 bases, leaving 6 bases between them. The CDR3 has 11 residues. The CDR3 protein is CASELTGELFF. The DNA of the CDR3 is TGTGCCAGCGAGCTGACCGGGGAGCTGTTTTTT. Filled out from reference TRBV2 and TRBJ2-2, the complete variable domain reads EPEVTQTPSHQVTQMGQEVILRCVPISNHLYFYWYRQILGQKVEFLVSFYNNEISEKSEIFDDQFSVERPDGSNFTLKIRSTKLEDSAMYFCASELTGELFFGEGSRLTVL.

The J gene is TRBJ2-3, the V gene TRBV5-1, with 9 bases aligning to TRBD2. V gave up 0 bases and J gave up 5 bases; unmatched junction bases: 4. The CDR3 is made up of 15 amino acids. In germline, CDR1 is SGHRS, CDR2 YFSETQ. CDR3 amino acids: CASSLVRGGQDTQYF. CDR3 bases: TGCGCCAGCAGCTTGGTGCGGGGGGGCCAAGATACGCAGTATTTT.

This chain connects TRBV5-5 to TRBJ2-5; no definite D call. The germline V gene has CDR1 SGHKS and CDR2 YYEKEE (reference sequence). This CDR3 comprises 13 residues. Deletions cut 0 bases from V and 5 bases from J, with 8 bases between. CDR3 in DNA: TGTGCCAGCAGCTTGGCTGCGGCGGAGACCCAGTACTTC. Its translation: CASSLAAAETQYF.

The chain carries TRBV5-1 and TRBJ2-7; D is unclear. V shed 4 bases and J shed 1 base, with 12 bases lying between them. The germline gives CDR1 SGHRS, CDR2 YFSETQ. The CDR3 has 14 amino acids. As DNA, the CDR3 is TGCGCCAGCAGCCCAGCAGGAAAATCCTACGAGCAGTACTTC. This gives the protein CASSPAGKSYEQYF. The entire variable domain, with the rest obtained from reference TRBV5-1 and TRBJ2-7, is as follows: KAGVTQTPRYLIKTRGQQVTLSCSPISGHRSVSWYQQTPGQGLQFLFEYFSETQRNKGNFPGRFSGRQFSNSRSEMNVSTLELGDSALYLCASSPAGKSYEQYFGPGTRLTVT.

Concerning this clone itself: This same CDR3 is encoded by further DNA sequences in the sample. The rearrangement links TRBV12-3 or TRBV12-4 to TRBJ1-2, with 7 positions matching TRBD1. The CDR3 covers 12 residues. Trimming at V came to 6 bases and at J to 4 bases, leaving 2 bases not matched to a gene. The CDR3 DNA reads as TGTGCCAGCAGCCGGACAGGCTATGGCTACACCTTC. This sequence encodes CASSRTGYGYTF.

The chain is built from TRBV5-4 and TRBJ2-2; 7 bases align to TRBD1. This CDR3 is built from 14 residues. Per the germline V gene, CDR1 is SGHNT and CDR2 is YYREEE (reference sequence). Trimming removed 5 bases from V and 0 bases from J; junction bases left unmatched: 1. This chain's CDR3 is CASRTGPNTGELFF. In DNA form, the CDR3 reads TGTGCCAGCAGGACAGGGCCGAACACCGGGGAGCTGTTTTTT.

The rearrangement links TRBV18 to TRBJ1-6; 9 bases agree with TRBD1. The CDR3 loop spans 14 amino acids. Germline CDR1 and CDR2: KGHSH and LQKENI. With 3 bases clipped from V and 7 bases from J, the junction kept 1 base outside the gene matches. For the CDR3, the DNA is TGTGCCAGCTCACCGACAGGGGGGAATTCACCCCTCCACTTT. This gives the protein CASSPTGGNSPLHF.

Comment on this clone: This sample also contains other DNA sequences that code for the same CDR3. J is TRBJ2-1 and V is TRBV6-6; possible D gene TRBD2, 5 bases. Germline V gives CDR1 MNHNY, CDR2 SVGAGI (reference sequence). With 0 bases removed from V and 3 bases from J, the gap between germline ends came to 6 bases. There are 14 residues in the CDR3. This chain's CDR3 is CASSYSRVYNEQFF. CDR3 DNA: TGTGCCAGCAGTTACTCGAGGGTCTACAATGAGCAGTTCTTC.

The V gene is TRBV11-2, the J gene TRBJ1-3; the D gene is possibly TRBD1 (5 bases). With 4 bases removed from V and 4 bases from J, the gap between germline ends came to 8 bases. This CDR3 is 13 amino acids long. Germline V CDR1 and CDR2: SGHAT, FQNNGV. The CDR3 reads CASSSTDGNTIYF. CDR3 coding DNA: TGTGCCAGCAGCTCGACAGACGGAAACACCATATATTTT.

V gene TRBV3-1 (or the pseudogene TRBV3-2) combines with J gene TRBJ1-4, with D hard to call. Trimming cost V 0 bases and J 5 bases, with 10 bases left between them. Germline CDR1 is LGHDT and CDR2 is YNNKEL (reference sequence). CDR3 size: 15 residues. In DNA, the CDR3 is TGTGCCAGCAGCCAAGACGAGGGTGCGAATGAAAAACTGTTTTTT. Protein: CASSQDEGANEKLFF.

The rearrangement joins TRBV28 to TRBJ2-7; 8 bases are shared with TRBD2. Germline lookup yields CDR1 MDHEN and CDR2 SYDVKM. The CDR3 covers 15 residues. V trimming: 6 bases; J trimming: 0 bases; junction bases outside the gene matches: 7. The CDR3 nucleotides read TGTGCCAGCAGCCCTAGCGGGCGGTCCTCCTACGAGCAGTACTTC. It encodes CASSPSGRSSYEQYF.

The V and J genes are TRBV27 and TRBJ2-5, with a weak D call TRBD2 (7 bases). The germline V gene encodes CDR1 MNHEY and CDR2 SMNVEV (reference sequence). V lost 5 bases and J lost 3, with 16 bases in between. The CDR3 is made up of 15 amino acids. CDR3 region: CASSVIRGAEETQYF. For the CDR3, the DNA is TGTGCCAGCAGTGTTATCCGGGGGGCTGAAGAGACCCAGTACTTC.

The chain couples TRBV10-3 to TRBJ1-1; D call uncertain. Germline V gene data show CDR1 as ENHRY and CDR2 as SYGVKD. Deletions cut 11 bases from V and 1 base from J, with 14 bases between. CDR3 size: 13 residues. In nucleotides, the CDR3 is TGTGCCGTAGGCGAACAGCCGAACACTGAAGCTTTCTTT. It yields the protein CAVGEQPNTEAFF.

The V call is TRBV24-1, the J call TRBJ2-1; 8 positions agree with TRBD2. The junction had 4 bases not matched to a gene; V was cut back by 4 bases and J by 0 bases. CDR1 and CDR2 (germline): KGHDR, SFDVKD. CDR3 length: 16 amino acids. The CDR3 DNA reads as TGTGCCACCAGTGAAGTAGCGGGGAGCTCCTACAATGAGCAGTTCTTC. Translating gives CATSEVAGSSYNEQFF.

The chain links TRBV5-5 to TRBJ2-3; weak D call: TRBD1 (5 bases). The V and J ends lost 0 bases and 5 bases respectively, with 10 bases between them. The germline gives CDR1 SGHKS, CDR2 YYEKEE (reference sequence). The CDR3 is 14 residues long. The CDR3 reads CASSLAGAGDTQYF. The CDR3 coding sequence is TGTGCCAGCAGCTTGGCTGGGGCCGGAGATACGCAGTATTTT.

The chain uses TRBV11-2 and TRBJ1-2; tentatively, D is TRBD1 (6 bases). Germline CDR1 reads SGHAT; CDR2 reads FQNNGV. The ends were cut back, 1 base at V and 0 bases at J, with 12 bases in the middle. This CDR3 comprises 16 residues. The CDR3 DNA sequence: TGTGCCAGCAGCTTAGTAACAGGGTCTGCTAACTATGGCTACACCTTC. Translating it yields CASSLVTGSANYGYTF. The full variable domain, with the rest looked up from reference TRBV11-2 and TRBJ1-2, is EAGVAQSPRYKIIEKRQSVAFWCNPISGHATLYWYQQILGQGPKLLIQFQNNGVVDDSQLPKDRFSAERLKGVDSTLKIQPAKLEDSAVYLCASSLVTGSANYGYTFGSGTRLTVV.

J is TRBJ2-5 and V is TRBV7-9; TRBD2 might be the D (6 bases). V lost 5 bases, J lost 6 bases, and 16 bases lay in between. The germline CDR1 and CDR2 sequences are SEHNR and FQNEAQ (reference sequence). The CDR3 is 14 residues long. Here the CDR3 DNA reads TGTGCCAGCAGCCCCAGGGCTAGCGTTCAGACCCAGTACTTC. It encodes CASSPRASVQTQYF.

To note about this clone: An end of the junction does not agree with germline; a read error may underlie this. The chain links TRBV4-3 to TRBJ2-7; 7 nucleotides align to TRBD2. Germline CDR1 and CDR2: LGHNA and YSLEER. This CDR3 is 14 amino acids long. The CDR3, as DNA: TGCGCCAGCAGCCAAGATGTAGCGGGTTACGGCCATCACTTC. It specifies CASSQDVAGYGHHF.